This T cell receptor beta chain was sequenced in a study of early T cells in non-severe SARS-CoV-2 infection. About the study: Chains were unpaired, as sequencing was done on bulk RNA from unsorted whole blood. The study, taken as a whole, reports: VDJdb-based matching was biased toward anti-spike CD8 responses and missed private and CD4 specificities.

Unique molecular identifiers tagged individual cDNA molecules. TCRdb re-called the 5' RACE reads through MiXCR, storing one row per CDR3 protein. The sample records 75,000 to 100,000 distinct CDR3 sequences, roughly 14% being singletons. Ten or more counts support this clonotype. Its antigen is undetermined. Germline CDR1 LGHDT, CDR2 YNNKEL (reference sequence). The CDR3 runs to 16 residues. V shed 0 bases and J 0 bases; nucleotides not matched to a gene: 3. The sequenced sample was whole blood. The rearrangement uses TRBV3-1 and TRBJ2-3; 7 bases match TRBD2. This TCR came from an adult who was a healthcare worker with PCR-confirmed SARS-CoV-2 infection or an uninfected control (not recorded which). CDR3 protein: CASSQEGRGSTDTQYF. The CDR3 nucleotides are TGTGCCAGCAGCCAAGAGGGGCGGGGGAGCACAGATACGCAGTATTTT.